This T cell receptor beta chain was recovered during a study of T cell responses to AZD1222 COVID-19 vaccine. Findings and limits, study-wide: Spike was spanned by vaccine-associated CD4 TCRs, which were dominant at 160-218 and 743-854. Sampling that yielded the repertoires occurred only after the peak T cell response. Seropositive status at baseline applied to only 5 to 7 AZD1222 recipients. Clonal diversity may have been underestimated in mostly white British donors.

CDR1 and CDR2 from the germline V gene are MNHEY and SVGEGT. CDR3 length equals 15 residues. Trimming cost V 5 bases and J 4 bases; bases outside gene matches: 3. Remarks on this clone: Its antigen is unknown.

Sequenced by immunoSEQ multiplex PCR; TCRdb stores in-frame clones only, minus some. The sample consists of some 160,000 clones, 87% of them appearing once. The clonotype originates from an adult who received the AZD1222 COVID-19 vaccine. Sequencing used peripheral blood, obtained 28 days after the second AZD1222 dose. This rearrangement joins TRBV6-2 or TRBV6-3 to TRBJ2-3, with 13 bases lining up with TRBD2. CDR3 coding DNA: TGTGCCAGCAGTCCCGGACTAGCGGGGGCAGATACGCAGTATTTT. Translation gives CASSPGLAGADTQYF.